These 27 T cell receptor beta chains were all obtained from the same sample, sequenced in a study of human CD8 memory T cell subsets. TCR beta was sequenced from UMI-tagged 5' RACE libraries. TCRdb recomputed calls from the 5' RACE reads with MiXCR, one row per CDR3 protein. Of under 10,000 distinct CDR3 sequences in the sample, under 5% were seen once. Sequencing used CD8+ T cells from PBMCs. These TCRs come from a human donor in good health.

This clonotype came up many times. The chain links TRBV5-5 to TRBJ2-5, with D tentatively TRBD1 (6 bases). Germline loops: CDR1 SGHKS, CDR2 YYEKEE (reference sequence). The ends were cut back, 2 bases at V and 4 bases at J, with 21 bases in the middle. The CDR3 extends over 17 amino acids. The CDR3 sequence is CASSLPPDRILLETQYF. CDR3 DNA sequence: TGTGCCAGCAGCTTACCCCCCGACAGGATATTGTTAGAGACCCAGTACTTC.

This clonotype was counted ten times or more. V and J are TRBV2 and TRBJ1-2, with no clear D. CDR1 is SNHLY, CDR2 FYNNEI, per germline. The CDR3 length is 15 residues. The V end was cut by 1 base, the J end by 0 bases, with 9 bases between. The CDR3 spells CASSEGAGSNYGYTF. In nucleotides, the CDR3 is TGTGCCAGCAGTGAAGGGGCAGGCTCTAACTATGGCTACACCTTC.

The chain employs TRBV7-9 and TRBJ2-1; possible D gene TRBD2, 5 bases. Trimming stripped 11 bases from V and 1 base from J, with 9 bases between. The CDR3 covers 12 residues. The V gene's germline CDR1 is SEHNR and CDR2 FQNEAQ (reference sequence). The CDR3 bases are TGTGCCGCCACGGGGTCCTACAATGAGCAGTTCTTC. It yields the protein CAATGSYNEQFF. Complete variable domain (other parts from reference TRBV7-9 and TRBJ2-1): DTGVSQNPRHKITKRGQNVTFRCDPISEHNRLYWYRQTLGQGPEFLTYFQNEAQLEKSRLLSDRFSAERPKGSFSTLEIQRTEQGDSAMYLCAATGSYNEQFFGPGTRLTVL.

This clonotype is judged medium-sized (0.01 to 0.1%). This chain joins TRBV28 and TRBJ2-1; no clear D. CDR1 MDHEN and CDR2 SYDVKM come from the germline V gene. The V and J ends lost 6 bases and 0 bases respectively, with 12 bases between them. The CDR3 is 15 residues long. The DNA for the CDR3 is TGTGCCAGCAGGCGAGAAGAAAGCTCCTACAATGAGCAGTTCTTC. Its translation is CASRREESSYNEQFF.

A few counts support this clonotype. The gene calls are TRBV24-1 and TRBJ2-2, with 7 bases that match TRBD2. Unmatched junction bases numbered 4, after V lost 1 base and J lost 3 bases. The CDR3 sequence is 16 residues long. The V gene's germline CDR1 is KGHDR and CDR2 SFDVKD. The DNA of the CDR3 is TGTGCCACCAGTGATTTACCAGGGAGGGACACCGGGGAGCTGTTTTTT. Its protein product is CATSDLPGRDTGELFF.

This clonotype was recorded many times. The chain is built from TRBV18 and TRBJ1-2; TRBD1 aligns across 9 bases. The CDR3 length is 14 residues. From germline, CDR1 is KGHSH and CDR2 LQKENI. The V segment lost 8 bases and the J segment 4 bases; nucleotides outside the gene matches: 8. DNA of the CDR3: TGTGCCAGCACCACAGGGGGCGACCGCTATGGCTACACCTTC. Translating gives CASTTGGDRYGYTF.

This clonotype was observed a handful of times. The chain combines TRBV7-9 with TRBJ2-3, with TRBD1 matching 7 bases. Germline V gene data show CDR1 as SEHNR and CDR2 as FQNEAQ (reference sequence). The CDR3 spans 16 residues. The trim removed 5 bases at V and 0 bases at J, leaving 8 bases unmatched. This CDR3 reads CASSPYRDRSTDTQYF. The CDR3 region has the DNA TGTGCCAGCAGCCCTTACAGGGACAGAAGCACAGATACGCAGTATTTT.

In this sample, this clonotype is medium-sized. The CDR3 protein is CASSLGQGQGAGEQYF. In DNA, the CDR3 is TGTGCCAGCAGCTTAGGTCAGGGACAGGGGGCTGGGGAGCAGTACTTC. The chain carries TRBV7-6 and TRBJ2-7, with TRBD1 matching over 12 bases. Trimming took 1 base from V and 7 from J; bases not matched to a gene: 8. CDR1 SGHVS and CDR2 FNYEAQ come from the germline V gene. The CDR3 sequence is 16 residues long.

At least ten counts were recorded for this clonotype. The genes are TRBV24-1 and TRBJ2-1; 7 bases are shared with TRBD2. The ends lost 4 bases at V and 1 base at J; junction bases unmatched: 6. CDR3 length equals 16 residues. Germline CDR1 and CDR2: KGHDR and SFDVKD. In DNA, the CDR3 is TGTGCCACCAGTGAGAGAAGCGGGGAGTCCTACAATGAGCAGTTCTTC. It codes for CATSERSGESYNEQFF.

There are many counts of this clonotype. The CDR3 nucleotides read TGCGCCAGCAGCCAAGATGTGGCTAGCGGCCTCTACAATGAGCAGTTCTTC. It yields the protein CASSQDVASGLYNEQFF. The chain combines TRBV4-3 with TRBJ2-1; 7 bases are a match to TRBD2. Unmatched junction bases numbered 8, after V lost 0 bases and J lost 3 bases. The CDR3 contains 17 residues. CDR1 LGHNA and CDR2 YSLEER come from the germline V gene.

In this sample, this clonotype turned up a few times. The rearrangement uses TRBV11-2 and TRBJ2-7; a possible D gene is TRBD2 (6 bases). Germline CDR1 SGHAT, CDR2 FQNNGV. The CDR3 runs 13 residues. V was shortened by 5 bases and J by 3 bases, with 11 bases between the two germline ends. CDR3 nucleotide sequence: TGTGCCAGCAGCGGCGGGGCTAACTACGAGCAGTACTTC. This gives the protein CASSGGANYEQYF.

In its sample, this clonotype was seen many times. The rearrangement joins TRBV7-8 to TRBJ1-5, with a tentative D call TRBD1 (5 bases). The CDR3 covers 15 residues. In germline, CDR1 is SGHVS, CDR2 FQNEAQ. Trimming took 2 bases from V and 0 from J, leaving 8 bases between them. DNA for the CDR3: TGTGCCAGCAGCTTACGGGACTATAGCAATCAGCCCCAGCATTTT. Its translation: CASSLRDYSNQPQHF.

By sample fraction, this clonotype is medium-sized (0.01 to 0.1%). The gene calls are TRBV29-1 and TRBJ1-2; D is unclear. Trimming left V 6 bases short and J 2 bases short, with 16 bases between. CDR3 size: 14 residues. Germline CDR1 SQVTM, CDR2 ANQGSEA. The CDR3 DNA reads TGCAGCGTCGTGGTGGTGGGGTCGAACTATGGCTACACCTTC. It yields the protein CSVVVVGSNYGYTF.

This clonotype was counted ten times or more. The chain links TRBV7-9 to TRBJ2-7; TRBD1 might be the D (5 bases). The CDR3 is made up of 13 amino acids. The V and J ends lost 4 bases and 3 bases respectively, with 10 bases between them. Germline V gene lookup returns CDR1 SEHNR and CDR2 FQNEAQ (reference sequence). The CDR3 is CASSSDTIYEQYF. In DNA, the CDR3 is TGTGCCAGCAGCTCGGACACGATCTACGAGCAGTACTTC.

The chain uses TRBV14 and TRBJ2-1; the D call may be TRBD1 or TRBD2 (6 bases each). Per germline, CDR1 SGHDN and CDR2 FVKESK. This CDR3 comprises 19 residues. Between the trimmed V and J ends, which lost 0 bases and 5 bases, there was a span of 23 bases. CDR3 sequence: CASSQERFMGGGMNNEQFF. CDR3 DNA: TGTGCCAGCAGCCAAGAAAGGTTCATGGGGGGCGGCATGAACAATGAGCAGTTCTTC. The whole variable domain, remainder taken from reference TRBV14 and TRBJ2-1, is EAGVTQFPSHSVIEKGQTVTLRCDPISGHDNLYWYRRVMGKEIKFLLHFVKESKQDESGMPNNRFLAERTGGTYSTLKVQPAELEDSGVYFCASSQERFMGGGMNNEQFFGPGTRLTVL.

This clonotype has ten or more counts. This rearrangement joins TRBV28 to TRBJ1-5; a possible D gene is TRBD1 (5 bases). CDR1 MDHEN and CDR2 SYDVKM come from the germline V gene. The CDR3 runs to 13 residues. V lost 3 bases to trimming and J lost 6 bases, with 9 bases between them. The CDR3 region has the DNA TGTGCCAGCAGTTTGGGGGGTTTTCAGCCCCAGCATTTT. Residues: CASSLGGFQPQHF.

This clonotype was recorded at least ten times. V gene TRBV4-1 combines with J gene TRBJ1-1, with D perhaps TRBD1 (5 bases). Trimming removed 0 bases at V and 3 bases at J, with 8 bases between. Germline CDR1 is MGHRA and CDR2 is YSYEKL. The CDR3 contains 14 residues. DNA of the CDR3: TGCGCCAGCAGCCAAGATGGGGGGGACACTGAAGCTTTCTTT. It specifies CASSQDGGDTEAFF.

This clonotype was seen ten or more times. The CDR3 bases are TGTGCCAGCAGCCAAACGGGGACGGCACAAGAGACCCAGTACTTC. The encoded protein is CASSQTGTAQETQYF. This rearrangement joins TRBV2 to TRBJ2-5; D possibly uses TRBD1 or TRBD2 (5 bases each). V lost 6 bases and J 2 bases, leaving 16 bases between the germline ends. This CDR3 spans 15 amino acids. The V gene's germline CDR1 is SNHLY and CDR2 FYNNEI.

The CDR3 region has the DNA TGTGCCAGCAGCGTTCAGACAGGCGAGCGGCCCACAGATACGCAGTATTTT. This sequence encodes CASSVQTGERPTDTQYF. The genes are TRBV9 and TRBJ2-3; D is perhaps TRBD1 (6 bases). CDR3 length: 17 amino acids. V gave up 2 bases and J gave up 2 bases, with 18 bases separating them. Germline CDR1 SGDLS, CDR2 YYNGEE.

This clonotype occurred many times. The chain couples TRBV5-1 to TRBJ1-2, with D tentatively TRBD1 (5 bases). There are 15 residues in the CDR3. Trimming cost V 4 bases and J 5 bases, with 18 bases left between them. Germline V CDR1 and CDR2: SGHRS, YFSETQ. CDR3 region: CASSPGFGAPYGYTF. CDR3 coding DNA: TGCGCCAGCAGCCCGGGTTTCGGGGCCCCTTATGGCTACACCTTC.

In this sample, this clonotype turned up many times. The V call is TRBV4-1, the J call TRBJ1-1, with D unclear. The length of the CDR3 is 15 residues. Deletions cut 0 bases from V and 5 bases from J, with 13 bases between. CDR1 and CDR2 (germline): MGHRA, YSYEKL. DNA for the CDR3: TGCGCCAGCAGCCAAGATTTTCCTCGTGCAACTGAAGCTTTCTTT. Protein sequence: CASSQDFPRATEAFF.

This clonotype came up a few times. CDR3 sequence (DNA): TGTGCCAGCAGCCCTACGGGAGGGACCTATGGCTACACCTTC. Protein: CASSPTGGTYGYTF. The rearrangement links TRBV7-9 to TRBJ1-2; weak D call: TRBD1 (5 bases). Germline CDR1 SEHNR, CDR2 FQNEAQ (reference sequence). The CDR3 has 14 amino acids. Trimming took 5 bases from V and 4 from J, leaving 14 bases between them.

At least ten counts were recorded for this clonotype. The chain uses TRBV20-1 and TRBJ2-7; D is unresolved. V dropped 2 bases and J dropped 5 bases, with 10 bases sitting between them. CDR3 size: 12 residues. Germline assignment: CDR1 DFQATT and CDR2 SNEGSKA (reference sequence). The CDR3 region has the DNA TGCAGTGCTAGAAGGGATCGGGACGAGCAGTACTTC. It encodes CSARRDRDEQYF.

The table lists this clonotype with many counts. The rearrangement joins TRBV5-6 to TRBJ2-5, with D perhaps matching TRBD1 (6 bases). Germline CDR1 is SGHDT and CDR2 is YYEEEE. The CDR3 sequence is 12 residues long. Trimming shortened V by 3 bases and J by 5 bases, and 8 bases separated the two germline ends. The CDR3 DNA reads TGTGCCAGCAGCTATAGGGGGGAGACCCAGTACTTC. It specifies CASSYRGETQYF.

This clonotype has more than one count but fewer than ten. CDR3 sequence reads: CASAGTGSSNYYGYTF. The CDR3 coding sequence is TGCGCCAGCGCCGGGACAGGGTCCAGCAACTACTATGGCTACACCTTC. The chain joins TRBV10-1 to TRBJ1-2, with 9 positions matching TRBD1. This CDR3 has 16 residues. Germline values: CDR1 WNHNN, CDR2 SYGVQD (reference sequence). Trimming removed 8 bases from V and 3 bases from J; junction bases left unmatched: 13.

This clonotype occurred many times. The genes are TRBV20-1 and TRBJ1-5; tentative D call: TRBD1 (5 bases). V lost 6 bases to trimming and J lost 3 bases, with 15 bases between them. Germline V CDR1 and CDR2: DFQATT, SNEGSKA (reference sequence). CDR3 size: 14 residues. This chain's CDR3 is CSAPLPGDNQPQHF. CDR3 nucleotides: TGCAGTGCCCCTCTTCCGGGGGACAATCAGCCCCAGCATTTT.

This clonotype showed up many times. The rearrangement uses TRBV27 and TRBJ2-7; TRBD1 or TRBD2 may be the D gene (6 bases each). The germline CDR1 and CDR2 sequences are MNHEY and SMNVEV (reference sequence). The CDR3 spans 15 residues. V was cut by 5 bases and J by 2 bases, with 16 bases left in between. CDR3 protein: CASSKEGVGPYEQYF. The CDR3 DNA reads TGTGCCAGCAGTAAGGAGGGGGTTGGCCCCTACGAGCAGTACTTC.